This T cell receptor (beta chain) was recorded in a study of read filtering for tumor transcriptome and immune sequencing. Study-level information: The cohort had approximately 16 men and 14 to 15 women aged about 47 to 80, mean about 68 years. By R-ISS, stages I, II and III held about 8, 16 and 7 patients.

Molecular barcoded adaptors covering alpha/delta and beta/gamma chains were used on roughly 400 ng RNA. One entry per CDR3 protein, called by TCRdb with MiXCR from the reads. The table lists about 37,000 distinct CDR3 sequences, roughly 13% of them singletons. This clonotype was recorded at least ten times. Sequenced material: a population of CD138-negative cells sorted from bone marrow. The sequence was obtained from a donor at least 40 years old with multiple myeloma.

CDR3 DNA sequence: TGCGCCAGCAGAGCCGGGACAGAGCGAAAGAACACTGAAGCTTTCTTT. It yields the protein CASRAGTERKNTEAFF. The V call is TRBV5-1, the J call TRBJ1-1, with 7 bases lining up with TRBD1. The CDR3 contains 16 residues. V lost 5 bases and J lost 1; bases outside the gene matches: 11. The germline gives CDR1 SGHRS, CDR2 YFSETQ.